This TCR beta chain is drawn from a study of OX40 agonist ivuxolimab in advanced cancers. Findings and limits, study-wide: Certain nonresponding patients likewise had low normalized T-cell clonal expansion.

The CDR3 spans 15 residues. The V segment lost 5 bases and the J segment 3 bases; nucleotides outside the gene matches: 5. Germline V gene sequence: CDR1 MNHEY, CDR2 SMNVEV (reference sequence). Measured with immunoSEQ multiplex PCR; TCRdb has only the in-frame clones, and not every one. This sample has roughly 15,000 clones; over 75% occur once, and the top ten carry around two thirds. Note on this clone: Its antigen is not identified. This CDR3 is also generated by other DNA sequences in the sample.

This receptor was identified in an adult with an advanced solid tumor such as melanoma, head and neck, liver or kidney cancer. The material sequenced was CD4+ or CD8+ T cells sorted from blood, taken in a trial of the OX40 agonist ivuxolimab. The chain recombines TRBV27 with TRBJ1-5; TRBD1 matches at 9 bases. The CDR3 here is CASSRGTGINQPQHF. In DNA form, the CDR3 reads TGTGCCAGCAGTAGGGGGACAGGGATCAATCAGCCCCAGCATTTT.